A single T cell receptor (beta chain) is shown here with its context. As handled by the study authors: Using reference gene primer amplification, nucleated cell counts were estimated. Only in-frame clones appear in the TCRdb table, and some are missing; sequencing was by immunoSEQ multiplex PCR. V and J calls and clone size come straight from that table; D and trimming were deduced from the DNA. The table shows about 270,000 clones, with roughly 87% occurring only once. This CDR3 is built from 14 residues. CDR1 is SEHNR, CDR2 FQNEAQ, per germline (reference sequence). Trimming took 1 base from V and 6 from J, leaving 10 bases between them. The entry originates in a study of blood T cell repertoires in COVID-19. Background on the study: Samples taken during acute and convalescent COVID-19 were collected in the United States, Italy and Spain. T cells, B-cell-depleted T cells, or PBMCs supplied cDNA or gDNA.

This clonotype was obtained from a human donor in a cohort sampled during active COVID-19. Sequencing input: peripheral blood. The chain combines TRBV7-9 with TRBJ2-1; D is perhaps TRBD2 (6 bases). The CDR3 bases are TGTGCCAGCAGCTTAGGAGCGGGTAGCAATGAGCAGTTCTTC. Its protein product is CASSLGAGSNEQFF.